The sequence of this T cell receptor (beta chain) was determined in a study of blood T cell repertoires in COVID-19. Study in general: From the United States, Italy and Spain came samples of acute and convalescent COVID-19.

CDR3 length: 15 residues. Looked up from germline, CDR1 is SGHVS and CDR2 is FQNEAQ. The V and J ends lost 2 bases and 4 bases, in that order; junction bases with no gene match: 4. The method was immunoSEQ multiplex PCR; TCRdb's version includes in-frame clones alone and lacks a portion of them. The sample holds around 100,000 clones, roughly 69% seen once. What was sequenced was peripheral blood. The J gene is TRBJ2-2, the V gene TRBV7-8; 7 nucleotides match TRBD2. The clonotype originates from a man older than 75 with acute or convalescent COVID-19. As DNA, the CDR3 is TGTGCCAGCAGCTTACCCCCGGGGGGCACCGGGGAGCTGTTTTTT. Encoded protein: CASSLPPGGTGELFF.